This passage covers 6 T cell receptor beta chains from one sample sequenced in a study of shared clonotypes between healthy human individuals. Sequencing used immunoSEQ multiplex PCR; TCRdb keeps in-frame clones, though not all of them. The repertoire holds approximately 840,000 clones, 96% seen once, with under 0.25% in the top ten. Naive CD8 cells lacked CD45RO, underwent positive selection for CCR7 and left out terminally differentiated effector memory CD45RA+ cells. Sequencing input: naive CD8+ T cells sorted from blood. The receptors originated from a young man in good health.

The J gene is TRBJ2-1, the V gene TRBV11-3; D is unclear. Germline loops: CDR1 SGHNT, CDR2 YENEEA. The CDR3 length is 13 residues. The ends were cut back, 4 bases at V and 10 bases at J, with 14 bases in the middle. The CDR3 is CASSSMDDLEQFF. DNA of the CDR3: TGTGCCAGCAGCTCGATGGACGATCTCGAGCAGTTCTTC.

The V gene is TRBV28, the J gene TRBJ2-2; 8 bases agree with TRBD2. The CDR3 runs 15 residues. Germline CDR1 MDHEN, CDR2 SYDVKM. J lost 0 bases, V lost 6 bases, and 3 bases had no gene match. The CDR3: CASRLTSANTGELFF. The CDR3, as DNA: TGTGCCAGCAGACTGACTAGCGCGAACACCGGGGAGCTGTTTTTT.

J is TRBJ1-4 and V is TRBV5-5; tentatively, D is TRBD1 (5 bases). V lost 2 bases to trimming and J lost 7 bases, with 15 bases between them. Germline assignment: CDR1 SGHKS and CDR2 YYEKEE (reference sequence). The CDR3 is 15 amino acids. Here the CDR3 DNA reads TGTGCCAGCAGCTTAATTGGGTCCGGGGCTGAAAAACTGTTTTTT. Translated: CASSLIGSGAEKLFF.

Comment on this clone: An end of the junction differs from the germline gene, which may be a read error. This rearrangement joins TRBV27 to TRBJ1-1; perhaps TRBD1 as D (6 bases). The germline V gene encodes CDR1 MNHEY and CDR2 SMNVEV (reference sequence). CDR3 length: 14 amino acids. The CDR3 bases are TGTGCCAGCGGTTTGGACAGAAAGAACACTGAAGCTTTCTTT. The encoded protein is CASGLDRKNTEAFF.

V usage is TRBV13 and J usage is TRBJ2-7; tentative D call: TRBD1 (6 bases). The CDR3 is 15 residues long. V shed 5 bases and J shed 2 bases, with 16 bases lying between them. Germline V gene sequence: CDR1 PRHDT, CDR2 FYEKMQ (reference sequence). CDR3 sequence (DNA): TGTGCCAGCAGCCAAAACCAGGGGAAGACCTACGAGCAGTACTTC. Amino acids: CASSQNQGKTYEQYF.

The V call is TRBV7-9, the J call TRBJ2-3; D not resolved. CDR3 length equals 14 residues. Germline V CDR1 and CDR2: SEHNR, FQNEAQ (reference sequence). Trimming stripped 3 bases from V and 6 bases from J, with 13 bases between. The CDR3 coding sequence is TGTGCCAGCAGCTTGTCCACTCAGCAGGATACGCAGTATTTT. It encodes CASSLSTQQDTQYF.